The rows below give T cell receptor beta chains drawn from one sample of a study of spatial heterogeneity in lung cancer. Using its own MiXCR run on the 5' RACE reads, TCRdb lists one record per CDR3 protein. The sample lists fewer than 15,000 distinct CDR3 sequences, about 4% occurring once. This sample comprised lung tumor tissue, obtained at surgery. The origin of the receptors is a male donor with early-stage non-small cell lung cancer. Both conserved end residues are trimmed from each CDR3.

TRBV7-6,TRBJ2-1,ASSPLAGGPYNEQF
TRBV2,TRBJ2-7,ASRPSDTTYEQY
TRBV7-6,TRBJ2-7,ASSLVGGSAYEQY
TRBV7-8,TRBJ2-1,ASSLETSWGNEQF
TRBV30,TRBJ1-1,AWASPGRLNTEAF
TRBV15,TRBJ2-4,ATSRDRVILNKNIQY
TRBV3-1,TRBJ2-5,ASSPAGVQETQY
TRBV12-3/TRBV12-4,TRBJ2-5,ASSQGETLRETQY
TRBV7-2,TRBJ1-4,ASSSTTTNEKLF
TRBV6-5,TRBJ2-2,ASSSTESGVGELF
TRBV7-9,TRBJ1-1,ATRQGAGNTEAF
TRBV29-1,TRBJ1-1,SVVGVSEAF
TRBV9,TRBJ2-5,ASSIGTGQETQY
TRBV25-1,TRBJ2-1,ASRDLDKNYNEQF
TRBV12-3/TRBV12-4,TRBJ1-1,ASGRLVETEAF